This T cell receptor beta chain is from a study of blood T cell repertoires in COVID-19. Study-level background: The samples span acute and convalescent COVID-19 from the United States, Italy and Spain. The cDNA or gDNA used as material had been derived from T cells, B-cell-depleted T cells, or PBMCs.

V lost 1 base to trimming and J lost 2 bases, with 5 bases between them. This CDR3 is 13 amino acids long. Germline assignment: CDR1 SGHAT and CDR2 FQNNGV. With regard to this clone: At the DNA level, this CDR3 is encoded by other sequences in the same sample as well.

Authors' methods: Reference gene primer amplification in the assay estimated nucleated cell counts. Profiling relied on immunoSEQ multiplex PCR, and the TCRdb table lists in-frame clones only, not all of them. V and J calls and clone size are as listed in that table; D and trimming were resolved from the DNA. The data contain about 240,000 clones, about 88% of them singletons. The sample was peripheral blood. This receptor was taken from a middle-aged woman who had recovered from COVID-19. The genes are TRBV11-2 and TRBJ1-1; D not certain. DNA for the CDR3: TGTGCCAGCAGCTTAGCGGTCAACACTGAAGCTTTCTTT. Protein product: CASSLAVNTEAFF.